The 21 T cell receptor beta chains presented below share a single source sample, sequenced in a study of cytotoxic CD8 clonotypes in ibrutinib-treated CLL. Libraries were prepared by immunoSEQ multiplex PCR; TCRdb keeps only in-frame clonotypes and omits some of them. The table includes 150,000 to 200,000 clones, nearly 90% detected once. This sample comprised PBMCs, obtained at disease progression, from a patient treated with ibrutinib. The receptors stem from a human donor with chronic lymphocytic leukemia.

To note about this clone: Its ends do not fully match the called genes, so a read error is possible. This sequence joins TRBV11-2 and TRBJ1-2; a weak D match, TRBD1 (5 bases). Looked up from germline, CDR1 is SGHAT and CDR2 is FQNNGV. The CDR3 is 10 amino acids. CDR3 loop: CASSTLETAF. Here the CDR3 DNA reads TGTGCCAGCAGCACCCTTGAGACAGCCTTC.

The chain links TRBV10-3 to TRBJ1-2; TRBD1 is a possible D gene (5 bases). Germline V lookup: CDR1 ENHRY, CDR2 SYGVKD. V lost 2 bases to trimming and J lost 2 bases, with 9 bases between them. CDR3 length equals 14 residues. The CDR3, as DNA: TGTGCCATCAGTGAGGGGGCTGAGAACTATGGCTACACCTTC. It yields the protein CAISEGAENYGYTF.

This chain joins TRBV19 and TRBJ1-5; D ambiguous. Per the germline V gene, CDR1 is LNHDA and CDR2 is SQIVND (reference sequence). V dropped 8 bases and J dropped 6 bases, with 17 bases sitting between them. This CDR3 is 14 amino acids long. The CDR3 DNA is TGTGCCAGTTTTAGTCCGGGTTTAGGTCAGCCCCAGCATTTT. Translation gives CASFSPGLGQPQHF.

This clone was detected only once. The chain employs TRBV7-6 and TRBJ2-2, with D perhaps TRBD1 (6 bases). CDR1 and CDR2 from the germline V gene are SGHVS and FNYEAQ. This CDR3 has 16 residues. V was trimmed by 5 bases and J by 8 bases, leaving 21 bases between them. CDR3 residues: CASSLRQDRVAGELFF. The CDR3 DNA follows: TGTGCCAGCAGCCTAAGACAGGATAGGGTTGCGGGGGAGCTGTTTTTT.

Points on this clone: At one of its ends the junction is not consistent with the germline gene, which may arise from a read error. V and J are TRBV6-5 and TRBJ2-2; a weak D match, TRBD2 (6 bases). This CDR3 has 14 amino acids. CDR1 is MNHEY, CDR2 SVGAGI, per germline. CDR3 nucleotides: TGTGCCAGCAGCGCGCTCGTATTCGACGGGGGGCTGTTTTTT. It is translated as CASSALVFDGGLFF.

The rearrangement uses TRBV9 and TRBJ2-1; 11 bases line up with TRBD2. Germline CDR1 and CDR2: SGDLS and YYNGEE. CDR3 length equals 15 residues. The ends lost 3 bases at V and 10 bases at J; junction bases unmatched: 9. CDR3 in DNA: TGTGCCAGCAGCGGGGGGACTAGCGGTTCTACCGAGCAGTTCTTC. Amino acid sequence: CASSGGTSGSTEQFF.

This chain joins TRBV7-9 and TRBJ2-1; D may be TRBD2 (7 bases). Germline CDR1 is SEHNR and CDR2 is FQNEAQ (reference sequence). V lost 3 bases, J lost 7 bases, and 22 bases lay in between. This CDR3 spans 17 amino acids. In nucleotides, the CDR3 is TGTGCCAGCAGCTTCCAGGGTAGCGGGTTAGGGGGGAATGAGCAGTTCTTC. Residues: CASSFQGSGLGGNEQFF.

This chain joins TRBV7-3 and TRBJ2-3; 8 positions match TRBD2. The ends lost 5 bases at V and 1 base at J; junction bases unmatched: 2. CDR1 is SGHTA, CDR2 FQGTGA, per germline. The CDR3 length is 14 residues. The CDR3 spells CASSAGGGTDTQYF. The CDR3 DNA reads as TGTGCCAGCAGCGCGGGGGGCGGCACAGATACGCAGTATTTT. Filled out from reference TRBV7-3 and TRBJ2-3, the complete variable domain reads GAGVSQTPSNKVTEKGKYVELRCDPISGHTALYWYRQSLGQGPEFLIYFQGTGAADDSGLPNDRFFAVRPEGSVSTLKIQRTERGDSAVYLCASSAGGGTDTQYFGPGTRLTVL.

The J gene is TRBJ2-5, the V gene TRBV18; D remains unclear. Germline V CDR1 and CDR2: KGHSH, LQKENI. Trimming stripped 1 base from V and 5 bases from J, with 11 bases between. This CDR3 is 14 amino acids long. The CDR3 protein is CASSPRLESETQYF. CDR3 DNA sequence: TGTGCCAGCTCACCACGGCTTGAGTCGGAGACCCAGTACTTC.

This rearrangement joins TRBV7-9 to TRBJ2-1; the match to TRBD2 covers 8 bases. Trimming took 7 bases from V and 2 from J; bases not matched to a gene: 10. CDR1 is SEHNR, CDR2 FQNEAQ, per germline (reference sequence). The CDR3 runs 16 residues. The DNA of the CDR3 is TGTGCCAGCATCAAGGGGGGCGGGAGGCCCTACAATGAGCAGTTCTTC. It translates to CASIKGGGRPYNEQFF.

The genes are TRBV7-2 and TRBJ2-7; the D is unclear. This CDR3 is 13 amino acids long. The germline CDR1 and CDR2 sequences are SGHTA and FQGNSA. V was pared by 5 bases and J by 2 bases, with 10 bases between. CDR3 nucleotide sequence: TGTGCCAGCAGCCTAGTGGTTACCTACGAGCAGTACTTC. It yields the protein CASSLVVTYEQYF. The full variable domain, rest sourced from reference TRBV7-2 and TRBJ2-7, is GAGVSQSPSNKVTEKGKDVELRCDPISGHTALYWYRQSLGQGLEFLIYFQGNSAPDKSGLPSDRFSAERTGGSVSTLTIQRTQQEDSAVYLCASSLVVTYEQYFGPGTRLTVT.

This chain links TRBV7-8 with TRBJ2-7, with 8 bases identical to TRBD2. From germline, CDR1 is SGHVS and CDR2 FQNEAQ. Trimming took 5 bases from V and 3 from J; bases not matched to a gene: 9. The CDR3 has 15 residues. The CDR3 sequence is CASSRGATSVYEQYF. In nucleotides, the CDR3 is TGTGCCAGCAGCAGGGGAGCGACTAGCGTCTACGAGCAGTACTTC.

CDR3 region: CASSQGAQSGRVNEQYF. CDR3 nucleotide sequence: TGCGCCAGCAGCCAAGGAGCTCAGAGCGGGAGGGTGAACGAGCAGTACTTC. V and J are TRBV4-1 and TRBJ2-7; 10 bases fit TRBD2. The CDR3 is 17 amino acids. Germline CDR1 reads MGHRA; CDR2 reads YSYEKL. V shed 1 base, J shed 5 bases, and the junction held 11 bases outside the gene matches.

This clone was counted a single time. The chain links TRBV7-9 to TRBJ2-7, with 10 bases fitting TRBD2. The CDR3 covers 14 residues. Germline CDR1 and CDR2: SEHNR and FQNEAQ (reference sequence). V lost 5 bases, J lost 7 bases, and 8 bases stayed unmatched. The CDR3 loop reads CASSNTGTSVEQYF. CDR3 DNA sequence: TGTGCCAGCAGCAACACCGGGACTAGCGTAGAGCAGTACTTC.

This rearrangement joins TRBV5-4 to TRBJ1-2; TRBD1 agrees at 9 bases. The V gene end was trimmed by 0 bases and the J gene end by 7 bases; junction bases not matched to a gene: 4. In germline, CDR1 is SGHNT, CDR2 YYREEE (reference sequence). This CDR3 region has 14 residues. The CDR3 DNA follows: TGTGCCAGCAGCTTGGCGGACAGGGGCTTTGGCTACACCTTC. Its translation is CASSLADRGFGYTF.

In the case of this clone: Other DNA sequences of this sample code for an identical CDR3. CDR3 amino acids: CASSPTGTGTAGANVLTF. CDR3 DNA: TGCGCCAGCAGCCCTACCGGGACAGGGACTGCTGGGGCCAACGTCCTGACTTTC. The rearrangement uses TRBV5-1 and TRBJ2-6; TRBD1 matches 9 bases. The germline gives CDR1 SGHRS, CDR2 YFSETQ. The CDR3 length is 18 residues. Germline trimming cut 4 bases from V and 2 bases from J; bases unmatched to any gene: 10.

The genes are TRBV5-1 and TRBJ1-4; 9 bases fit TRBD1. V shed 0 bases, J shed 7 bases, and the junction held 7 bases outside the gene matches. The germline V gene encodes CDR1 SGHRS and CDR2 YFSETQ. This CDR3 contains 16 residues. In DNA, the CDR3 is TGCGCCAGCAGCTTGGCCGGGACAGGGTCTGTTGAAAAACTGTTTTTT. The encoded protein is CASSLAGTGSVEKLFF.

This clone has only a few counts. The chain recombines TRBV25-1 with TRBJ2-7, with 7 bases that match TRBD2. The CDR3 sequence is 12 residues long. The junction had 2 bases not matched to a gene; V was cut back by 3 bases and J by 6 bases. In germline, CDR1 is MGHDK, CDR2 SYGVNS. The CDR3, as DNA: TGTGCCAGCAGTGAGGGAGGGCTCGAGCAGTACTTC. Translation: CASSEGGLEQYF.

In this sample, this clone turned up a few times. The chain employs TRBV11-3 and TRBJ1-5; D is unresolved. This CDR3 is built from 13 residues. The ends were cut back, 8 bases at V and 6 bases at J, with 14 bases in the middle. Germline V lookup: CDR1 SGHNT, CDR2 YENEEA. CDR3 loop: CASSSSSSQPQHF. The CDR3 DNA follows: TGTGCCAGCTCTTCCTCCTCATCTCAGCCCCAGCATTTT.

This clone was counted only a few times. The rearrangement links TRBV11-2 to TRBJ1-2, with a possible D match to TRBD1 (6 bases). CDR1 is SGHAT, CDR2 FQNNGV, per germline. The CDR3 is 14 amino acids. Trimming cost V 1 base and J 0 bases, with 6 bases left between them. The DNA for the CDR3 is TGTGCCAGCAGCTTAGGGACAGCTAACTATGGCTACACCTTC. Encoded protein: CASSLGTANYGYTF.

The chain links TRBV9 to TRBJ2-1, with D unresolved. The germline V gene has CDR1 SGDLS and CDR2 YYNGEE. The V gene lost 0 bases and the J gene lost 7 bases, with 5 bases spanning the gap. This CDR3 contains 12 residues. CDR3 nucleotide sequence: TGTGCCAGCAGCGTAGGCTCGAATGAGCAGTTCTTC. It is translated as CASSVGSNEQFF.